The clone carrying this T cell receptor beta chain was counted between two and nine times. Its specificity is not known. The sample comes from a study of response to subunit inactivated influenza vaccine. TCRdb redid the calling of the RT-PCR reads with MiXCR, one entry per CDR3 protein. This table has about 500,000 distinct CDR3 sequences, 16% appearing once. Study observations and caveats: The authors suggested that every seasonal influenza vaccination recruits few new T cells.

Trimming shortened V by 8 bases and J by 5 bases, and 21 bases separated the two germline ends. This CDR3 is 15 amino acids long. Germline lookup yields CDR1 WSHSY and CDR2 SAAADI. The material sequenced was CD4+ T cells sorted from PBMCs, taken around 25 months after vaccination. The receptor was isolated from a man aged 45 to 70 who received an inactivated influenza vaccine. The V gene is TRBV10-2, the J gene TRBJ2-5; D gene uncertain. The CDR3: CASLDRAPFLETQYF. CDR3 coding DNA: TGCGCCAGCTTAGACCGGGCCCCATTTCTCGAGACCCAGTACTTC.